This TCR beta chain was documented in a study of blood T cells in healthy people across ages. Study-wide findings and caveats: Across samples, TCR beta diversity tracked strongly with naive T cell percentage.

This clonotype was counted a few times. Its antigen is unknown. The CDR3 has 13 amino acids. CDR1 is SGDLS, CDR2 YYNGEE, per germline. Trimming took 0 bases from V and 5 from J, leaving 8 bases between them. PCR was performed a second time for about 7 to 11 cycles using a sample-barcoded 5' primer and a J-beta primer mix. TCRdb reprocessed the 5' RACE reads via MiXCR and lists one record per CDR3 protein. The sample yields some 1.5 million distinct CDR3 sequences, roughly 30% seen once. The chain couples TRBV9 to TRBJ2-5, with D hard to call. The TCR was taken from a woman between 25 and 40 years old in good health. Specimen: blood. Here the CDR3 reads CASSVETSETQYF. The CDR3 DNA follows: TGTGCCAGCAGCGTAGAGACTTCGGAGACCCAGTACTTC.